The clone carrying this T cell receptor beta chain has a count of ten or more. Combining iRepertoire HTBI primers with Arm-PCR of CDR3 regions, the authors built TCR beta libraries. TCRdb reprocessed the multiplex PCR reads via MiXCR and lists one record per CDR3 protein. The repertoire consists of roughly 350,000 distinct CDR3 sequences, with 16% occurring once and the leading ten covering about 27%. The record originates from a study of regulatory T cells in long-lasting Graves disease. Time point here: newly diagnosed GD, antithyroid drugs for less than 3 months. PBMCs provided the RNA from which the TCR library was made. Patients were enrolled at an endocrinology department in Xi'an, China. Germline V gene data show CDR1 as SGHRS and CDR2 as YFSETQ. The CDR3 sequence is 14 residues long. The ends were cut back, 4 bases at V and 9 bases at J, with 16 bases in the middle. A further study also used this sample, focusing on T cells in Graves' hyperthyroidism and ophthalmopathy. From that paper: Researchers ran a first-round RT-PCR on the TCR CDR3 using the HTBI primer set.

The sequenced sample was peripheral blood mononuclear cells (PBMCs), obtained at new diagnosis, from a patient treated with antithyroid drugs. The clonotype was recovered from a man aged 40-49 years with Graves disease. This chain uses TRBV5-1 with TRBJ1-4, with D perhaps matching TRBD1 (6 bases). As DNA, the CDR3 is TGCGCCAGCAGCCCAGAAACAGGGCGGAAAAAACTGTTTTTT. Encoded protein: CASSPETGRKKLFF. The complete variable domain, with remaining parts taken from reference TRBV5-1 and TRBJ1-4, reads KAGVTQTPRYLIKTRGQQVTLSCSPISGHRSVSWYQQTPGQGLQFLFEYFSETQRNKGNFPGRFSGRQFSNSRSEMNVSTLELGDSALYLCASSPETGRKKLFFGSGTQLSVL.